The 15 T cell receptor beta chains in this list originate from one sample, sequenced in a study of long-term antiretroviral therapy in people with HIV. It was version v3.0 of the immunoSEQ assay that was run at survey level. Libraries were prepared by immunoSEQ multiplex PCR; TCRdb keeps only in-frame clonotypes and omits some of them. Of some 23,000 clones detected, roughly 78% appear once; the ten largest clones hold more than 8.5%. This sample comprised unsorted PBMCs, obtained 1.2 years after starting antiretroviral therapy. The receptors stem from a woman aged 40 to 50 with HIV.

V usage is TRBV7-2 and J usage is TRBJ2-3, with D possibly being TRBD1 or TRBD2 (5 bases each). V was pared by 10 bases and J by 5 bases, with 13 bases between. CDR1 is SGHTA and CDR2 is FQGNSA in the germline V gene. The CDR3 loop spans 12 amino acids. DNA for the CDR3: TGTGCCAACAGGATTGGAGGAGATACGCAGTATTTT. Amino acid sequence: CANRIGGDTQYF.

The chain combines TRBV10-3 with TRBJ2-1; D remains unclear. Per the germline V gene, CDR1 is ENHRY and CDR2 is SYGVKD. Trimming removed 0 bases at V and 7 bases at J, with 7 bases between. CDR3 length equals 13 residues. CDR3 protein: CAISESLRNEQFF. Written as DNA, the CDR3 is TGTGCCATCAGTGAGTCGCTGCGGAATGAGCAGTTCTTC.

The sample holds one count of this clone. The genes are TRBV5-6 and TRBJ2-1; TRBD2 aligns across 14 bases. V gave up 1 base and J gave up 2 bases; unmatched junction bases: 8. The CDR3 totals 19 residues. Per germline, CDR1 SGHDT and CDR2 YYEEEE. CDR3 sequence (DNA): TGTGCCAGCAGCTTGTCGGGACTAGCGGGGGACTTCCCCTACAATGAGCAGTTCTTC. Residues: CASSLSGLAGDFPYNEQFF.

The rearrangement uses TRBV5-4 and TRBJ2-7; TRBD1 matches 12 bases. The CDR3 is made up of 15 amino acids. CDR1 SGHNT and CDR2 YYREEE come from the germline V gene (reference sequence). The V segment lost 4 bases and the J segment 8 bases; nucleotides outside the gene matches: 10. CDR3 sequence reads: CASSPSGTGGAQQYF. The CDR3 DNA follows: TGTGCCAGCAGCCCCTCAGGGACAGGGGGCGCGCAGCAGTACTTC.

CDR3 bases: TGTGCCAGCAGCTTAGGACAGGGTCCCTATGGCTACACCTTC. Translation: CASSLGQGPYGYTF. This chain joins TRBV7-9 and TRBJ1-2; 7 bases fit TRBD1. This CDR3 has 14 residues. Looked up from germline, CDR1 is SEHNR and CDR2 is FQNEAQ (reference sequence). Unmatched junction bases numbered 3, after V lost 1 base and J lost 4 bases.

The chain is built from TRBV11-2 and TRBJ2-5; D call uncertain. Germline lookup yields CDR1 SGHAT and CDR2 FQNNGV. This CDR3 has 14 amino acids. The V and J ends lost 3 bases and 5 bases respectively, with 13 bases between them. The CDR3 region is CASSLVVEVETQYF. The CDR3 coding sequence is TGTGCCAGCAGCTTGGTCGTTGAGGTGGAGACCCAGTACTTC.

The V gene is TRBV28, the J gene TRBJ1-2; D is uncertain. Germline CDR1 is MDHEN and CDR2 is SYDVKM. This CDR3 comprises 12 residues. Trimming took off 8 bases at V and 0 bases at J, with 7 bases between the two ends. This CDR3 reads CASGDSNYGYTF. CDR3 nucleotide sequence: TGTGCCAGCGGTGACTCTAACTATGGCTACACCTTC.

This clone was counted a single time. This chain joins TRBV6-6 and TRBJ2-2; D ambiguous. The V end was cut by 5 bases, the J end by 5 bases, with 18 bases between. Per the germline V gene, CDR1 is MNHNY and CDR2 is SVGAGI (reference sequence). CDR3 length: 16 residues. CDR3 coding DNA: TGTGCCAGCAGTCCAGACTTTGGTTACGAGACCGGGGAGCTGTTTTTT. Its translation: CASSPDFGYETGELFF.

Only a few counts were recorded for this clone. V and J are TRBV27 and TRBJ2-7; 10 bases map to TRBD2. Germline V gene lookup returns CDR1 MNHEY and CDR2 SMNVEV (reference sequence). CDR3 length equals 14 residues. V lost 5 bases and J lost 4; bases outside the gene matches: 5. This CDR3 is CASSPGTSVYEQYF. CDR3 coding DNA: TGTGCCAGCAGTCCCGGGACTAGCGTTTACGAGCAGTACTTC.

V gene TRBV18 combines with J gene TRBJ1-2; possibly TRBD1 for D (5 bases). V shed 6 bases and J shed 8 bases, with 19 bases lying between them. The CDR3 has 14 amino acids. Germline V CDR1 and CDR2: KGHSH, LQKENI. In DNA, the CDR3 is TGTGCCAGCTCCCCCCTTTCGGAGGGGCGAGGCTACACCTTC. As protein: CASSPLSEGRGYTF.

The rearrangement uses TRBV7-2 and TRBJ2-7; 7 nucleotides line up with TRBD1. CDR3 size: 15 residues. Germline CDR1 SGHTA, CDR2 FQGNSA. Trimming at V came to 0 bases and at J to 2 bases, leaving 4 bases not matched to a gene. In DNA, the CDR3 is TGTGCCAGCAGCTTAGCGGGGACAGCAACCTACGAGCAGTACTTC. Protein sequence: CASSLAGTATYEQYF.

The chain is built from TRBV4-1 and TRBJ2-7; D uncertain. Trimming cost V 0 bases and J 3 bases, with 9 bases left between them. CDR3 length: 14 amino acids. Germline loops: CDR1 MGHRA, CDR2 YSYEKL. The CDR3 DNA sequence: TGCGCCAGCAGCCAAGATCGCCCTTACTACGAGCAGTACTTC. This translates into CASSQDRPYYEQYF.

The CDR3 reads CASSLGTGAYGYTF. The CDR3 nucleotides read TGTGCCAGCAGTTTAGGGACAGGCGCCTATGGCTACACCTTC. The V and J genes are TRBV28 and TRBJ1-2, with TRBD1 matching 8 bases. The germline CDR1 and CDR2 sequences are MDHEN and SYDVKM. There are 14 residues in the CDR3. The ends lost 2 bases at V and 4 bases at J; junction bases unmatched: 3.

V usage is TRBV5-1 and J usage is TRBJ2-7; perhaps TRBD2 as D (5 bases). This CDR3 has 16 amino acids. Trimming stripped 3 bases from V and 0 bases from J, with 16 bases between. The germline V gene encodes CDR1 SGHRS and CDR2 YFSETQ. CDR3 DNA: TGCGCCAGCAGCTATACCGGGATCAGGAGCTCCTACGAGCAGTACTTC. Translated, it gives CASSYTGIRSSYEQYF.

CDR3 region: CASSPVVSGRIDTQYF. The CDR3 DNA reads TGTGCCAGCTCACCAGTCGTTAGCGGGAGGATTGATACGCAGTATTTT. The rearrangement links TRBV18 to TRBJ2-3, with 10 nucleotides matching TRBD2. There are 16 residues in the CDR3. Germline CDR1 reads KGHSH; CDR2 reads LQKENI. V was clipped by 2 bases and J by 6 bases; unmatched bases: 8. Using reference TRBV18 and TRBJ2-3 for the parts outside the CDR3, the full variable domain is NAGVMQNPRHLVRRRGQEARLRCSPMKGHSHVYWYRQLPEEGLKFMVYLQKENIIDESGMPKERFSAEFPKEGPSILRIQQVVRGDSAAYFCASSPVVSGRIDTQYFGPGTRLTVL.